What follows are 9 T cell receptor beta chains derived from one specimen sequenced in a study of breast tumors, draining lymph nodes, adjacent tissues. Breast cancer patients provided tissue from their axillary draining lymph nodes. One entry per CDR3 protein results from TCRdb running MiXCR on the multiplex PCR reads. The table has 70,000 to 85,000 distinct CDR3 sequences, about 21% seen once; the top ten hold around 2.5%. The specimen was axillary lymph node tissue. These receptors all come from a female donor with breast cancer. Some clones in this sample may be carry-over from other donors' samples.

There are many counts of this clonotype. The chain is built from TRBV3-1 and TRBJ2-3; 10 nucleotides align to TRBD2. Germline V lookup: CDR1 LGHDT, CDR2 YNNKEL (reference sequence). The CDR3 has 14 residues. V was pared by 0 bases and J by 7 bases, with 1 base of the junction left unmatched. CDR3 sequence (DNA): TGTGCCAGCAGCCAAGAACTAGCGGGACATACGCAGTATTTT. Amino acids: CASSQELAGHTQYF.

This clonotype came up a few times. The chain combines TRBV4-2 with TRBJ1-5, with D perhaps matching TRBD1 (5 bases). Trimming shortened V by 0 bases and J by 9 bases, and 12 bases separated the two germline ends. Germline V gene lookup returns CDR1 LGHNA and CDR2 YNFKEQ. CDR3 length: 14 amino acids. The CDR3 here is CASSQDSGDLPQHF. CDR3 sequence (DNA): TGTGCCAGCAGCCAAGATTCGGGGGACCTGCCCCAGCATTTT.

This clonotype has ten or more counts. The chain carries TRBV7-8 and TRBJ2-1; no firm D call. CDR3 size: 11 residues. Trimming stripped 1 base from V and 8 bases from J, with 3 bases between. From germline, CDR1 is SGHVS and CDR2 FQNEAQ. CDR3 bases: TGTGCCAGCAGCTTAGTAGATGAGCAGTTCTTC. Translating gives CASSLVDEQFF.

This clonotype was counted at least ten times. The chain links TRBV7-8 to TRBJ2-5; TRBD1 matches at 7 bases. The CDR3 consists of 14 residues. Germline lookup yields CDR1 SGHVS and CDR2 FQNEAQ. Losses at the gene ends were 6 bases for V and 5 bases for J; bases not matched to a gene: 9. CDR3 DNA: TGTGCCAGCAGACTCACACAGGGGATCGAGACCCAGTACTTC. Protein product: CASRLTQGIETQYF.

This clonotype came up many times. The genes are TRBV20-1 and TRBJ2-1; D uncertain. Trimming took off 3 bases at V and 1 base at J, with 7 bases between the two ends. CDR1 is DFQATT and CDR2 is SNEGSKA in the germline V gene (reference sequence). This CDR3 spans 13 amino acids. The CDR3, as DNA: TGCAGTGCTAGTGACGGATCCTACAATGAGCAGTTCTTC. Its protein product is CSASDGSYNEQFF.

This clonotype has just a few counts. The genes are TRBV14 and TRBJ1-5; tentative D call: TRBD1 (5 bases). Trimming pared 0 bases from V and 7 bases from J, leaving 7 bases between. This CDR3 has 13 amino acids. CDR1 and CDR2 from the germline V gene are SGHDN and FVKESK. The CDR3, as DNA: TGTGCCAGCAGCCAAGATCAGGGACAGCCCCAGCATTTT. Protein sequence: CASSQDQGQPQHF.

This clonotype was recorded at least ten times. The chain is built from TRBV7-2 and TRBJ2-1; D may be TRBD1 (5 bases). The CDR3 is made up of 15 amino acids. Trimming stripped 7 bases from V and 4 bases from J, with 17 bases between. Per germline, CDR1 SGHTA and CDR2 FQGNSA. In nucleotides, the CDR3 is TGTGCCAGCACCCCCTTTGCAGGGTCGTACAATGAGCAGTTCTTC. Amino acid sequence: CASTPFAGSYNEQFF.

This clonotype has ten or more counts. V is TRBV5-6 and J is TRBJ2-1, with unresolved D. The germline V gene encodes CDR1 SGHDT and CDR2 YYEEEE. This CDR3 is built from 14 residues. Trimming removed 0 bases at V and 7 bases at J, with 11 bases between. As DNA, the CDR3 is TGTGCCAGCAGCTTGGACGTCAGCAAGAATGAGCAGTTCTTC. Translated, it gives CASSLDVSKNEQFF. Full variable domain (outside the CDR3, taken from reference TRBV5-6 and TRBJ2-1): DAGVTQSPTHLIKTRGQQVTLRCSPKSGHDTVSWYQQALGQGPQFIFQYYEEEERQRGNFPDRFSGHQFPNYSSELNVNALLLGDSALYLCASSLDVSKNEQFFGPGTRLTVL.

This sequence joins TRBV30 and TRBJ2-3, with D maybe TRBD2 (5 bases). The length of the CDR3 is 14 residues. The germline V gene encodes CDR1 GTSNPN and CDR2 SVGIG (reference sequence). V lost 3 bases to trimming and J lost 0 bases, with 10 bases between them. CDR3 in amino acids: CAWRSRTSTDTQYF. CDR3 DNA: TGTGCCTGGAGAAGCCGGACTAGCACAGATACGCAGTATTTT.